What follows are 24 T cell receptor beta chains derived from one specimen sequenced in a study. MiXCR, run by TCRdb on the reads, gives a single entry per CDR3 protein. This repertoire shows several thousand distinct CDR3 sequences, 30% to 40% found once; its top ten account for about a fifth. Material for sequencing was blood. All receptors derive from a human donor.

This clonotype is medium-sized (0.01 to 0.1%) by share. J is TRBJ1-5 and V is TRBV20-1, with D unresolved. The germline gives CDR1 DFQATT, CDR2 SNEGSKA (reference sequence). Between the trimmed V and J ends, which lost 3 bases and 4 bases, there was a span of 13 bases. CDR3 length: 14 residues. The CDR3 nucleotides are TGCAGTGCTAGTGGCCTCCAGGAGAATCAGCCCCAGCATTTT. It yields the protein CSASGLQENQPQHF.

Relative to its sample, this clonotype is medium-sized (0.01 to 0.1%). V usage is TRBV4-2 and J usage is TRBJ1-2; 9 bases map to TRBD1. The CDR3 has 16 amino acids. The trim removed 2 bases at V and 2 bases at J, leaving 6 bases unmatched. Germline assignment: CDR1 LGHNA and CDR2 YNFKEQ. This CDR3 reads CASSQQSGTGNYGYTF. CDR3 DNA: TGTGCCAGCAGCCAACAATCCGGGACAGGGAACTATGGCTACACCTTC.

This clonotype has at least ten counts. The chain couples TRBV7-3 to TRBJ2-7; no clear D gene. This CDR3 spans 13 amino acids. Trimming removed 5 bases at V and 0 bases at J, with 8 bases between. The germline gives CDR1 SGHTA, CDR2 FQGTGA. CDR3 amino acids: CASSKGYSYEQYF. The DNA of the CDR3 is TGTGCCAGCAGCAAGGGATACTCCTACGAGCAGTACTTC.

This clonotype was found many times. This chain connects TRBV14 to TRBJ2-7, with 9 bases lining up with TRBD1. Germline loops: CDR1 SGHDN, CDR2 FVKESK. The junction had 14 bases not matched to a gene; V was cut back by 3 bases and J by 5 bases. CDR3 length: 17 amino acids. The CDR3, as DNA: TGTGCCAGCAGCCACTTCGGACAGGGGAAGAGAAGGCACGAGCAGTACTTC. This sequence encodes CASSHFGQGKRRHEQYF. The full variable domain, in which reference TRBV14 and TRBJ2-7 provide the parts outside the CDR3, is EAGVTQFPSHSVIEKGQTVTLRCDPISGHDNLYWYRRVMGKEIKFLLHFVKESKQDESGMPNNRFLAERTGGTYSTLKVQPAELEDSGVYFCASSHFGQGKRRHEQYFGPGTRLTVT.

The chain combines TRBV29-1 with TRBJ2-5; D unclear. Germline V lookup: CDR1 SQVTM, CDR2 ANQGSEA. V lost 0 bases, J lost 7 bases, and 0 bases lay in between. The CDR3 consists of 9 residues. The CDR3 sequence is CSVEETQYF. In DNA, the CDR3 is TGCAGCGTTGAAGAGACCCAGTACTTC.

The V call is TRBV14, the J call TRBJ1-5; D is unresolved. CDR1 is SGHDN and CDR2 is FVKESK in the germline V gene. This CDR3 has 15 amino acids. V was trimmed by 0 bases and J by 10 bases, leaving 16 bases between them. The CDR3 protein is CASSQELSANSPQHF. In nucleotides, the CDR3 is TGTGCCAGCAGCCAAGAACTATCTGCGAATTCACCCCAGCATTTT.

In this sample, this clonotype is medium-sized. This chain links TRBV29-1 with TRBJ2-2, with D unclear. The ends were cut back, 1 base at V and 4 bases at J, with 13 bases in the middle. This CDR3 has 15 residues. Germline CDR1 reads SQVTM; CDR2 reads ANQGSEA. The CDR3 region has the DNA TGCAGCGTTGAAGGGGAACAGATTGGCACCGGGGAGCTGTTTTTT. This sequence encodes CSVEGEQIGTGELFF.

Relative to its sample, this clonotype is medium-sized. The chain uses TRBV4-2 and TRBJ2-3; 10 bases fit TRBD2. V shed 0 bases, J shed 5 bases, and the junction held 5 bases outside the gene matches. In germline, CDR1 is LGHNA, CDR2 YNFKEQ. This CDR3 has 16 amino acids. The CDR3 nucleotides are TGTGCCAGCAGCCAAGATCTAGCGGGAGCTGAAGATACGCAGTATTTT. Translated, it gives CASSQDLAGAEDTQYF.

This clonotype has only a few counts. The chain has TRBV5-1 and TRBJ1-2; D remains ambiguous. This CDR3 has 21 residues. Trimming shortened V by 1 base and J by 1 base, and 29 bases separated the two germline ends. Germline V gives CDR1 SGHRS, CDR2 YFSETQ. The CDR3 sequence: CASSLWESEIRTWGDNYGYTF. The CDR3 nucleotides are TGCGCCAGCAGCTTGTGGGAGTCGGAGATCCGAACCTGGGGTGATAACTATGGCTACACCTTC.

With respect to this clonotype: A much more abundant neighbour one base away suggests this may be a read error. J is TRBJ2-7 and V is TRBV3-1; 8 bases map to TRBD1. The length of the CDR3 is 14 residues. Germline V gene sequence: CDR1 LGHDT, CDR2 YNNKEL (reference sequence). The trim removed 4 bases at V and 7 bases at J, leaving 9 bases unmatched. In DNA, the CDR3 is TGTGCCAGCAGCCCCAGAGGACAGGGTAATGAGCAGTACTTC. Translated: CASSPRGQGNEQYF.

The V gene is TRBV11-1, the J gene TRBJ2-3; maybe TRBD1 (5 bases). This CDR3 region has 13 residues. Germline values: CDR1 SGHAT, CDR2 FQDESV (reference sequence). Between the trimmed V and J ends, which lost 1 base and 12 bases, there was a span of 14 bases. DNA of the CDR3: TGTGCCAGCAGCTTAGGATCAGGGCAGCCCCAGTATTTT. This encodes CASSLGSGQPQYF.

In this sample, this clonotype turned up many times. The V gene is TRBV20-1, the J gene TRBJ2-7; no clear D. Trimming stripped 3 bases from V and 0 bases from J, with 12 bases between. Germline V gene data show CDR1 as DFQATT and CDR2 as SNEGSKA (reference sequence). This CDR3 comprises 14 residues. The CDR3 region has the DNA TGCAGTGCTAGGAGTTCACCCAGCTCCTACGAGCAGTACTTC. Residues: CSARSSPSSYEQYF.

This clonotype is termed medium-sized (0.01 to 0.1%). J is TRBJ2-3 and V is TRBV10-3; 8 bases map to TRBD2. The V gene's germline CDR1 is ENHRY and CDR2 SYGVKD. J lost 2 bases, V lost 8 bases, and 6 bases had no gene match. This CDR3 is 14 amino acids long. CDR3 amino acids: CAIATGGPTDTQYF. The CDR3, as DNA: TGTGCCATCGCGACGGGAGGGCCCACAGATACGCAGTATTTT.

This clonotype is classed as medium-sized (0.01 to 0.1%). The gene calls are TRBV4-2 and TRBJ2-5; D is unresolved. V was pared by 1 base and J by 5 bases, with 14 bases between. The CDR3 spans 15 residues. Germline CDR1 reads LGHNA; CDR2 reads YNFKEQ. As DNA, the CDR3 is TGTGCCAGCAGCCAAGGTGCGACCTCGCGGGAGACCCAGTACTTC. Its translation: CASSQGATSRETQYF.

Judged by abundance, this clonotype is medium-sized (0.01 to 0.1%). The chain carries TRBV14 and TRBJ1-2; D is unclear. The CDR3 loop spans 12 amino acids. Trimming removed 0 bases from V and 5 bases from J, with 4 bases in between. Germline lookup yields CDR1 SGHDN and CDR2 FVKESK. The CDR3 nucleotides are TGTGCCAGCAGCCAAGACCTTTATGGCTACACCTTC. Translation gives CASSQDLYGYTF.

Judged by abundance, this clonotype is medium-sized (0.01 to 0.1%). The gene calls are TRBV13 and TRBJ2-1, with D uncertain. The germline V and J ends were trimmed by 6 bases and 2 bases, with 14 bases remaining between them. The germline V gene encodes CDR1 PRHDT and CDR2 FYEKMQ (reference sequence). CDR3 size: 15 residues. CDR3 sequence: CASRWSLVPYNEQFF. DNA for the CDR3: TGTGCCAGCAGATGGTCGTTAGTCCCCTACAATGAGCAGTTCTTC. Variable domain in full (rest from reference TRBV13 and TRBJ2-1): AAGVIQSPRHLIKEKRETATLKCYPIPRHDTVYWYQQGPGQDPQFLISFYEKMQSDKGSIPDRFSAQQFSDYHSELNMSSLELGDSALYFCASRWSLVPYNEQFFGPGTRLTVL.

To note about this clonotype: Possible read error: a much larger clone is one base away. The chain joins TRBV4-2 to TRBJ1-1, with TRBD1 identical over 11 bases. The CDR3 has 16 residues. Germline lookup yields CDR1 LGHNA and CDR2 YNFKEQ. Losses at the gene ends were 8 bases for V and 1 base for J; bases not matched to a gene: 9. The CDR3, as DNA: TGTGCCAGCGGCCCGGACAGGGGGCACGGGAACACTGAAGCTTTCTTT. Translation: CASGPDRGHGNTEAFF.

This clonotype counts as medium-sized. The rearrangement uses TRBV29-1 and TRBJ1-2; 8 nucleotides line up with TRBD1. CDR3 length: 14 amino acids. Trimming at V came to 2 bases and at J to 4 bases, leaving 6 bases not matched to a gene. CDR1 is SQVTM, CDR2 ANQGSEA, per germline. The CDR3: CSVESDRASYGYTF. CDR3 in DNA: TGCAGCGTTGAATCGGACAGGGCAAGCTATGGCTACACCTTC.

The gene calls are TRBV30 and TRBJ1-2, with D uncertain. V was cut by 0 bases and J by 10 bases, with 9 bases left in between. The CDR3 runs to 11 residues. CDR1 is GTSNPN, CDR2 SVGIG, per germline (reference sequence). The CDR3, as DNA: TGTGCCTGGAGTGTACTAGCCGACTACACCTTC. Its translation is CAWSVLADYTF.

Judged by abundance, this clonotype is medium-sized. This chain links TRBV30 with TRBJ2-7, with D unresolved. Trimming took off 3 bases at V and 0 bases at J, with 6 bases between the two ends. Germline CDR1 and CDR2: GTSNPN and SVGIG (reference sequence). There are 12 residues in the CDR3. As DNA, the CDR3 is TGTGCCTGGAGAACGACCTCCTACGAGCAGTACTTC. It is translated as CAWRTTSYEQYF.

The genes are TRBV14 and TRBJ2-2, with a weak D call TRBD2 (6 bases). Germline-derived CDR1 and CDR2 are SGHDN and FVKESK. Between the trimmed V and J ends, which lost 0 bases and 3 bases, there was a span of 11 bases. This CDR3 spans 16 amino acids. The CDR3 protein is CASSQDPGLYTGELFF. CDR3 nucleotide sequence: TGTGCCAGCAGCCAAGATCCGGGACTCTACACCGGGGAGCTGTTTTTT.

CDR3 amino acids: CAMEGKGYTF. The CDR3 DNA is TGTGCCATGGAGGGCAAGGGCTACACCTTC. The rearrangement links TRBV30 to TRBJ1-2; D uncertain. Germline assignment: CDR1 GTSNPN and CDR2 SVGIG (reference sequence). Trimming took off 8 bases at V and 8 bases at J, with 12 bases between the two ends. This CDR3 has 10 residues.

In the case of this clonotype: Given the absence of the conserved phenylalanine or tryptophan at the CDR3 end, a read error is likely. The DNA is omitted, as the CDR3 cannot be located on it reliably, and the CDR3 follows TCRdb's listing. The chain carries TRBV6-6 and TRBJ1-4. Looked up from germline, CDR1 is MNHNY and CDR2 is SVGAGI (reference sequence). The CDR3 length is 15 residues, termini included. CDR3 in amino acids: CASRHTANTEAFFGP.

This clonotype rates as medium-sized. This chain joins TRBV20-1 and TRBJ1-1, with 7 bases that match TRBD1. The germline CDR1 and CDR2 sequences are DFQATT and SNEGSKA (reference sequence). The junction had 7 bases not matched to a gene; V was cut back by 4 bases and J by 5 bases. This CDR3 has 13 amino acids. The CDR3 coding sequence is TGCAGTGCTACCACAGGGGAGGGGACTGAAGCTTTCTTT. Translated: CSATTGEGTEAFF.